Listed here are 14 T cell receptor beta chains from one sample, sequenced in a study of blood T cell repertoires in COVID-19. Libraries were prepared by immunoSEQ multiplex PCR; TCRdb keeps only in-frame clonotypes and omits some of them. The sample holds 300,000 to 400,000 clones, roughly 87% seen once. Sequencing input: peripheral blood. The receptors derive from a young man with COVID-19, enrolled during active disease.

This clone was recorded only once. The rearrangement joins TRBV29-1 to TRBJ2-5; 8 positions match TRBD2. The CDR3 is made up of 14 amino acids. Looked up from germline, CDR1 is SQVTM and CDR2 is ANQGSEA. J lost 1 base, V lost 5 bases, and 6 bases had no gene match. CDR3: CSVPPGGSQETQYF. The CDR3 DNA follows: TGCAGCGTTCCCCCGGGGGGGTCCCAAGAGACCCAGTACTTC.

The chain joins TRBV27 to TRBJ1-3, with 7 positions matching TRBD1. The V segment lost 5 bases and the J segment 0 bases; nucleotides outside the gene matches: 7. This CDR3 has 16 amino acids. Per germline, CDR1 MNHEY and CDR2 SMNVEV (reference sequence). As DNA, the CDR3 is TGTGCCAGCAGTCTAAGGGGACAGAGCTCTGGAAACACCATATATTTT. Protein: CASSLRGQSSGNTIYF.

The V call is TRBV11-2, the J call TRBJ1-2; D is undetermined. The V end was cut by 0 bases, the J end by 8 bases, with 10 bases between. CDR3 length equals 13 residues. The V gene's germline CDR1 is SGHAT and CDR2 FQNNGV. CDR3 DNA sequence: TGTGCCAGCAGCTTAGAAGGTTGGGCAGGCTACACCTTC. It translates to CASSLEGWAGYTF.

This chain joins TRBV3-1 (or the pseudogene TRBV3-2) and TRBJ1-5; no clear D. V was trimmed by 1 base and J by 1 base, leaving 11 bases between them. This CDR3 is built from 16 residues. The germline CDR1 and CDR2 sequences are LGHDT and YNNKEL (reference sequence). CDR3 in amino acids: CASSQGPPGSNQPQHF. In DNA, the CDR3 is TGTGCCAGCAGCCAAGGACCCCCGGGGAGCAATCAGCCCCAGCATTTT.

The chain has TRBV7-2 and TRBJ2-7, with D perhaps matching TRBD2 (6 bases). Trimming shortened V by 6 bases and J by 2 bases, and 11 bases separated the two germline ends. The germline gives CDR1 SGHTA, CDR2 FQGNSA. The CDR3 spans 13 residues. Here the CDR3 DNA reads TGTGCCAGCAGTCTCGGGGGTCCCTACGAGCAGTACTTC. It encodes CASSLGGPYEQYF.

The chain uses TRBV18 and TRBJ2-3, with TRBD1 matching 8 bases. This CDR3 has 15 residues. Germline V gene sequence: CDR1 KGHSH, CDR2 LQKENI. V gave up 3 bases and J gave up 7 bases; unmatched junction bases: 9. DNA of the CDR3: TGTGCCAGCTCACCGGGGACAGGCCCACAGAATACGCAGTATTTT. Protein product: CASSPGTGPQNTQYF.

This clone was picked up one time. The J gene is TRBJ2-1, the V gene TRBV21-1; the table's D call, TRBD1, has no DNA check behind it. TRBV21-1 is described as a pseudogene. This CDR3 spans 13 amino acids. The CDR3 nucleotides read TGTGCCAGCACCCAGTTTATCTCCTGTGAGCAGTTCTTC. This sequence encodes CASTQFISCEQFF.

This clone was seen only once. The V and J genes are TRBV29-1 and TRBJ2-7, with TRBD1 matching 11 bases. The junction had 2 bases not matched to a gene; V was cut back by 3 bases and J by 4 bases. Looked up from germline, CDR1 is SQVTM and CDR2 is ANQGSEA. The CDR3 sequence is 13 residues long. CDR3 loop: CSVEGQGEYEQYF. The CDR3 region has the DNA TGCAGCGTTGAGGGACAGGGGGAGTACGAGCAGTACTTC.

V usage is TRBV7-2 and J usage is TRBJ1-1; D gene unclear. Per germline, CDR1 SGHTA and CDR2 FQGNSA. V dropped 2 bases and J dropped 1 base, with 8 bases sitting between them. CDR3 length: 14 amino acids. The CDR3 DNA follows: TGTGCCAGCAGCTTAATACTAGAGAACACTGAAGCTTTCTTT. This translates into CASSLILENTEAFF.

This clone was observed a single time. The chain has TRBV2 and TRBJ1-2, with 7 positions matching TRBD1. The length of the CDR3 is 13 residues. Per germline, CDR1 SNHLY and CDR2 FYNNEI. V was pared by 4 bases and J by 6 bases, with 5 bases of the junction left unmatched. CDR3 sequence: CASSGEGADGYTF. The DNA for the CDR3 is TGTGCCAGCAGTGGAGAGGGGGCGGATGGCTACACCTTC.

The chain has TRBV18 and TRBJ1-5; maybe TRBD1 (6 bases). The V gene's germline CDR1 is KGHSH and CDR2 LQKENI. The CDR3 runs 18 residues. The V gene lost 2 bases and the J gene lost 9 bases, with 26 bases spanning the gap. Here the CDR3 reads CASSPSPPGGQGSRPQHF. As DNA, the CDR3 is TGTGCCAGCTCACCATCCCCACCGGGCGGCCAGGGGTCGCGGCCCCAGCATTTT.

This clone has only a few counts. The gene calls are TRBV11-2 and TRBJ2-1, with D hard to call. V was trimmed by 1 base and J by 0 bases, leaving 7 bases between them. The CDR3 covers 15 residues. Germline-derived CDR1 and CDR2 are SGHAT and FQNNGV. The CDR3 DNA reads as TGTGCCAGCAGCTTAGCCCGGAGCTCCTACAATGAGCAGTTCTTC. Protein sequence: CASSLARSSYNEQFF.

V is TRBV4-1 and J is TRBJ2-1; 9 bases align to TRBD2. The length of the CDR3 is 15 residues. Germline lookup yields CDR1 MGHRA and CDR2 YSYEKL. V was pared by 4 bases and J by 4 bases, with 5 bases of the junction left unmatched. CDR3: CASSLSGSAYNEQFF. CDR3 sequence (DNA): TGCGCCAGCAGCCTTAGCGGGAGTGCGTACAATGAGCAGTTCTTC.

The chain carries TRBV5-5 and TRBJ1-5; D perhaps matches TRBD1 (5 bases). Trimming took 4 bases from V and 6 from J, leaving 14 bases between them. The germline CDR1 and CDR2 sequences are SGHKS and YYEKEE (reference sequence). The length of the CDR3 is 14 residues. Here the CDR3 reads CASSHAGVRQPQHF. DNA for the CDR3: TGTGCCAGCAGCCACGCGGGGGTTCGTCAGCCCCAGCATTTT. Full variable domain (missing parts from reference TRBV5-5 and TRBJ1-5): DAGVTQSPTHLIKTRGQQVTLRCSPISGHKSVSWYQQVLGQGPQFIFQYYEKEERGRGNFPDRFSARQFPNYSSELNVNALLLGDSALYLCASSHAGVRQPQHFGDGTRLSIL.